The rows below give T cell receptor beta chains drawn from one sample of a study of shared clonotypes between healthy human individuals. This table comes from immunoSEQ multiplex PCR, and its TCRdb copy is limited to in-frame clones, with some not included. The repertoire holds roughly 700,000 clones, about 92% seen once, with 34% in the top ten. What was sequenced was memory CD8+ T cells from PBMCs. The receptors here all came from a man aged 18-30 years in good health. Some clones in this sample may be carry-over from other donors' samples. CDR3s include the opening cysteine and the closing phenylalanine or tryptophan. Fields, in order: D gene, clone size, V gene, J gene, CDR3 protein, CDR3 DNA. The D gene is left open where the match is weak. The size field is filled for only some rows; it gives once, few, many or a size class.

D: TRBD2
size: NA
V: TRBV5-6
J: TRBJ2-4
CDR3: CASSMGGNGRIQYF
DNA: TGTGCCAGCAGCATGGGGGGGAATGGTCGCATTCAGTACTTC

D: NA
size: NA
V: TRBV11-2
J: TRBJ1-4
CDR3: CASSFTQATNEKLFF
DNA: TGTGCCAGCAGCTTTACTCAGGCAACTAATGAAAAACTGTTTTTT

D: NA
size: NA
V: TRBV11-2
J: TRBJ2-3
CDR3: CASSTWGRTDTQYF
DNA: TGTGCCAGCAGTACCTGGGGGCGGACAGATACGCAGTATTTT

D: NA
size: NA
V: TRBV15
J: TRBJ2-7
CDR3: CATSPGPASYEQYF
DNA: TGTGCCACTAGCCCGGGACCCGCTTCCTACGAGCAGTACTTC

D: NA
size: NA
V: TRBV27
J: TRBJ2-7
CDR3: CASSFSRTYEQYF
DNA: TGTGCCAGCAGTTTCAGCAGAACCTACGAGCAGTACTTC

D: TRBD2
size: NA
V: TRBV10-3
J: TRBJ2-1
CDR3: CAVDTSGTSGRAYNEQFF
DNA: TGTGCCGTTGACACATCCGGGACTAGCGGGAGGGCCTACAATGAGCAGTTCTTC

D: NA
size: NA
V: TRBV27
J: TRBJ2-5
CDR3: CASRLSSGETQYF
DNA: TGTGCCAGCAGACTCTCCTCGGGGGAGACCCAGTACTTC

D: NA
size: NA
V: TRBV9
J: TRBJ2-2
CDR3: CATSSSDTGELFF
DNA: TGTGCCACCTCGTCTAGCGACACCGGGGAGCTGTTTTTT

D: NA
size: NA
V: TRBV23-1
J: TRBJ2-1
CDR3: CASRGAGNEQFF
DNA: TGCGCCAGTCGGGGTGCGGGGAATGAGCAGTTCTTC

D: TRBD2
size: NA
V: TRBV7-9
J: TRBJ2-1
CDR3: CASSLPYAGLAGNEQFF
DNA: TGTGCCAGCAGCTTACCTTATGCAGGACTAGCGGGAAATGAGCAGTTCTTC

D: NA
size: NA
V: TRBV27
J: TRBJ2-7
CDR3: CASSLGHPSSYEQYF
DNA: TGTGCCAGCAGTCTAGGACATCCGAGCTCCTACGAGCAGTACTTC

D: NA
size: NA
V: TRBV6-1
J: TRBJ1-3
CDR3: CATSLGNTIYF
DNA: TGTGCCACCTCCTTGGGAAACACCATATATTTT

D: NA
size: NA
V: TRBV9
J: TRBJ2-7
CDR3: CASSAGTEYAYEQYF
DNA: TGTGCCAGCAGCGCCGGGACTGAGTATGCCTACGAGCAGTACTTC

D: NA
size: NA
V: TRBV4-2
J: TRBJ1-1
CDR3: CASSQEESGTSSMNTEAFF
DNA: TGTGCCAGCAGCCAAGAAGAGTCCGGGACGTCGTCCATGAACACTGAAGCTTTCTTT

D: NA
size: NA
V: TRBV11-2
J: TRBJ1-1
CDR3: CASSHRDAYTEAFF
DNA: TGTGCCAGCAGCCATCGGGACGCATACACTGAAGCTTTCTTT

D: TRBD1
size: NA
V: TRBV10-3
J: TRBJ2-7
CDR3: CATNGWDSYEQYF
DNA: TGTGCCACCAACGGTTGGGACAGCTACGAGCAGTACTTC

D: NA
size: NA
V: TRBV19
J: TRBJ2-7
CDR3: CASSIMVGFRSEQYF
DNA: TGTGCCAGTAGTATAATGGTGGGTTTCCGCTCCGAGCAGTACTTC

D: NA
size: NA
V: TRBV7-9
J: TRBJ2-1
CDR3: CASSLGGSLNEQFF
DNA: TGTGCCAGCAGCTTAGGAGGTAGCCTCAATGAGCAGTTCTTC

D: NA
size: NA
V: TRBV11-2
J: TRBJ1-2
CDR3: CASSFDAADYGYTF
DNA: TGTGCCAGCAGCTTTGACGCAGCGGACTATGGCTACACCTTC

D: NA
size: NA
V: TRBV7-8
J: TRBJ2-3
CDR3: CASSRRRGSTDTQYF
DNA: TGTGCCAGCAGCCGCCGGAGGGGATCAACAGATACGCAGTATTTT

D: NA
size: NA
V: TRBV11-2
J: TRBJ2-7
CDR3: CASSFGNAVGGGEQYF
DNA: TGTGCCAGCAGCTTCGGGAATGCGGTCGGGGGAGGCGAGCAGTACTTC

D: NA
size: NA
V: TRBV30
J: TRBJ1-2
CDR3: CAWSGPANVYGYTF
DNA: TGTGCCTGGAGTGGACCGGCGAACGTCTATGGCTACACCTTC

D: TRBD2
size: NA
V: TRBV7-2
J: TRBJ2-7
CDR3: CASSLEVTSGVSSYEQYF
DNA: TGTGCCAGCAGCTTGGAGGTGACTAGCGGGGTTAGCTCCTACGAGCAGTACTTC

D: NA
size: NA
V: TRBV27
J: TRBJ2-5
CDR3: CASKGSVGSWSETQYF
DNA: TGTGCCAGCAAGGGTTCGGTAGGCTCGTGGTCGGAGACCCAGTACTTC

D: TRBD2
size: NA
V: TRBV5-1
J: TRBJ2-7
CDR3: CASSEFSGSYEQYF
DNA: TGCGCCAGCAGCGAATTTAGCGGGAGCTACGAGCAGTACTTC

D: NA
size: NA
V: TRBV7-3
J: TRBJ2-1
CDR3: CASGRTLANEQFF
DNA: TGTGCCAGCGGACGGACTTTAGCGAATGAGCAGTTCTTC

D: TRBD1
size: NA
V: TRBV9
J: TRBJ2-1
CDR3: CASSPSGTGAGNEQFF
DNA: TGTGCCAGCAGCCCCTCCGGGACAGGGGCCGGGAATGAGCAGTTCTTC

D: NA
size: few
V: TRBV30
J: TRBJ1-1
CDR3: CAWRRGNTEAFF
DNA: TGTGCCTGGAGGCGGGGCAACACTGAAGCTTTCTTT

D: NA
size: medium-sized
V: TRBV5-1
J: TRBJ2-1
CDR3: CASRRESSNEQFF
DNA: TGCGCCAGCAGACGGGAGTCGTCCAATGAGCAGTTCTTC

D: NA
size: NA
V: TRBV7-8
J: TRBJ2-1
CDR3: CASSRGEGGRREQFF
DNA: TGTGCCAGCAGCCGGGGTGAGGGGGGGAGACGGGAGCAGTTCTTC

D: NA
size: NA
V: TRBV14
J: TRBJ2-7
CDR3: CASGPGPYYEQYF
DNA: TGTGCCAGCGGACCGGGACCCTACTACGAGCAGTACTTC

D: TRBD1
size: NA
V: TRBV27
J: TRBJ2-7
CDR3: CASSPRTGTTYEQYF
DNA: TGTGCCAGCAGTCCTAGGACAGGGACCACCTACGAGCAGTACTTC

D: NA
size: NA
V: TRBV28
J: TRBJ1-1
CDR3: CASSFGGGEAFF
DNA: TGTGCCAGCAGTTTCGGAGGGGGTGAAGCTTTCTTT

D: TRBD1
size: once
V: TRBV9
J: TRBJ2-3
CDR3: CASSSAGQVFIGTDTQYF
DNA: TGTGCCAGCAGCTCGGCGGGACAGGTATTTATCGGCACAGATACGCAGTATTTT

D: NA
size: NA
V: TRBV27
J: TRBJ2-2
CDR3: CASSPPNTGELFF
DNA: TGTGCCAGCAGTCCTCCGAACACCGGGGAGCTGTTTTTT

D: TRBD1
size: NA
V: TRBV13
J: TRBJ1-1
CDR3: CASSTGDNGPLSEAFF
DNA: TGTGCCAGCAGCACAGGGGACAATGGTCCCCTCTCTGAAGCTTTCTTT

D: TRBD2
size: NA
V: TRBV19
J: TRBJ2-3
CDR3: CASSTEGLAGITDTQYF
DNA: TGTGCCAGTAGTACCGAAGGACTAGCGGGAATCACCGATACGCAGTATTTT

D: NA
size: NA
V: TRBV28
J: TRBJ1-2
CDR3: CASRSFPRQERGGYTF
DNA: TGTGCCAGCAGATCCTTTCCCCGACAGGAAAGAGGGGGCTACACCTTC

D: NA
size: NA
V: TRBV5-5
J: TRBJ1-1
CDR3: CASSLWWKNTEAFF
DNA: TGTGCCAGCAGCTTGTGGTGGAAGAACACTGAAGCTTTCTTT

D: NA
size: NA
V: TRBV6-5
J: TRBJ2-7
CDR3: CASTRAQGTLYEQYF
DNA: TGTGCCAGCACCCGAGCCCAGGGGACACTCTACGAGCAGTACTTC

D: NA
size: NA
V: TRBV9
J: TRBJ2-3
CDR3: CASSVAGTADTQYF
DNA: TGTGCCAGCAGCGTAGCGGGAACGGCAGATACGCAGTATTTT

D: NA
size: NA
V: TRBV10-3
J: TRBJ2-1
CDR3: CAILLSEEGTVGEQFF
DNA: TGTGCCATCCTACTCTCGGAAGAGGGAACCGTGGGTGAGCAGTTCTTC

D: TRBD1
size: NA
V: TRBV4-1
J: TRBJ2-7
CDR3: CASSLRFGTGSYEQYF
DNA: TGCGCCAGCAGCCTCCGATTTGGGACAGGCTCCTACGAGCAGTACTTC

D: TRBD2
size: NA
V: TRBV5-6
J: TRBJ2-1
CDR3: CASSVSGSFYNEQFF
DNA: TGTGCCAGCAGCGTTAGCGGGAGTTTCTACAATGAGCAGTTCTTC

D: NA
size: once
V: TRBV9
J: TRBJ1-1
CDR3: CASTGGPGSTEAFF
DNA: TGTGCCAGCACGGGGGGACCTGGCAGCACTGAAGCTTTCTTT

D: NA
size: once
V: TRBV6-5
J: TRBJ2-7
CDR3: CATLTGYEQYF
DNA: TGTGCCACCCTCACGGGCTACGAGCAGTACTTC

D: TRBD2
size: NA
V: TRBV6-1
J: TRBJ2-7
CDR3: CASSDPLEREGPHEQYF
DNA: TGTGCCAGCAGTGATCCCTTGGAAAGGGAGGGCCCCCACGAGCAGTACTTC

D: NA
size: NA
V: TRBV19
J: TRBJ1-5
CDR3: CASSTTGVDNQPQHF
DNA: TGTGCCAGTAGTACGACAGGCGTCGACAATCAGCCCCAGCATTTT

D: TRBD1
size: NA
V: TRBV28
J: TRBJ2-7
CDR3: CASSTWDRGYEQYF
DNA: TGTGCCAGCAGTACATGGGACAGGGGCTACGAGCAGTACTTC

D: NA
size: NA
V: TRBV27
J: TRBJ2-7
CDR3: CASSLSGVTGSYEQYF
DNA: TGTGCCAGCAGTTTATCGGGTGTGACGGGCAGCTACGAGCAGTACTTC

D: NA
size: NA
V: TRBV5-6
J: TRBJ1-2
CDR3: CASSFPLANYGYTF
DNA: TGTGCCAGCAGCTTTCCATTAGCTAACTATGGCTACACCTTC

D: NA
size: NA
V: TRBV11-2
J: TRBJ2-1
CDR3: CASSFGLASFNEQFF
DNA: TGTGCCAGCAGCTTTGGTCTAGCGAGCTTCAATGAGCAGTTCTTC

D: TRBD2
size: NA
V: TRBV7-2
J: TRBJ2-5
CDR3: CASSLGGSGRETQYF
DNA: TGTGCCAGCAGCTTAGGTGGTAGCGGGAGAGAGACCCAGTACTTC

D: NA
size: NA
V: TRBV5-6
J: TRBJ2-7
CDR3: CASSVSGHPYEQYF
DNA: TGTGCCAGCAGCGTATCGGGACATCCCTACGAGCAGTACTTC

D: TRBD1
size: NA
V: TRBV9
J: TRBJ2-7
CDR3: CASSGQGAREQYF
DNA: TGTGCCAGCAGCGGACAGGGGGCTCGGGAGCAGTACTTC

D: TRBD2
size: once
V: TRBV11-3
J: TRBJ2-2
CDR3: CASSPGLAGGLLDTGELFF
DNA: TGTGCCAGCAGCCCAGGACTAGCGGGGGGACTATTGGACACCGGGGAGCTGTTTTTT